These T cell receptor beta chains were read from a single sample in a study of blood T cell repertoires in COVID-19. Sequenced by immunoSEQ multiplex PCR; TCRdb stores in-frame clones only, minus some. Here the sample spans around 230,000 clones, roughly 85% being singletons. Specimen: peripheral blood. All receptors come from a woman aged 40-49 years with active or convalescent COVID-19. CDR3s include the opening cysteine and the closing phenylalanine or tryptophan. The D gene is left open where the match is weak. Expanded clones get a size class; other rows say once, few or many, or leave the size out.

>TRBJ2-2|TRBD1|TRBV7-8|.
TGTGCCAGCAGCCAGACAGGGGCTGACACCGGGGAGCTGTTTTTT
CASSQTGADTGELFF
>TRBJ2-2|TRBD1|TRBV4-1|.
TGCGCCAGCACCATGGACAGGGGTTTCTCTACCGGGGAGCTGTTTTTT
CASTMDRGFSTGELFF
>TRBJ1-3|.|TRBV7-2|once
TGTGCCAGCAGCTTAGGGACAGGAAACACCATATATTTT
CASSLGTGNTIYF
>TRBJ2-7|TRBD1|TRBV30|.
TGTGCCTGGAGTGTGGACAGGGGGAACCACGAGCAGTACTTC
CAWSVDRGNHEQYF
>TRBJ2-2|.|TRBV24-1|.
TGTGCCTCGCAGGGTGATGACACCGGGGAGCTGTTTTTT
CASQGDDTGELFF
>TRBJ1-4|TRBD1|TRBV20-1|.
TGCAGTGCCAGTCGGGACAGAGATGAAAAACTGTTTTTT
CSASRDRDEKLFF
>TRBJ2-7|TRBD2|TRBV3-1/TRBV3-2|.
TGTGCCAGCAGCCAAGCGCTAGCGGGAGTGGGGGAGCAGTACTTC
CASSQALAGVGEQYF
>TRBJ1-5|.|TRBV6-6|.
TGTGCCAGCCGAATCGACAGTGGGGATCATCAGCCCCAGCATTTT
CASRIDSGDHQPQHF
>TRBJ1-6|TRBD1|TRBV2|.
TGTGCCAGCAGCAGGACAGGGCGCAATTCACCCCTCCACTTT
CASSRTGRNSPLHF
>TRBJ1-1|TRBD1|TRBV28|few
TGTGCCAGCAGTTTAGGGGGCCTGACAGGGGGTGGGACTGAAGCTTTCTTT
CASSLGGLTGGGTEAFF
>TRBJ2-3|TRBD2|TRBV24-1|.
TGTGCCACCAGTGATTCTCCTAGCGGGCTTTCCACAGATACGCAGTATTTT
CATSDSPSGLSTDTQYF
>TRBJ2-3|.|TRBV11-2|.
TGTGCCAGCAGCCTCCGAGTTTGGAGGCAGGATGGAGATACGCAGTATTTT
CASSLRVWRQDGDTQYF
>TRBJ1-5|.|TRBV18|many
TGTGCCAGCTCACCAACTAAGAGCAATCAGCCCCAGCATTTT
CASSPTKSNQPQHF
>TRBJ2-7|.|TRBV4-2|.
TGTGCCAGCAGCCAGGAACGGGACGAGCAGTACTTC
CASSQERDEQYF
>TRBJ2-3|TRBD2|TRBV3-1/TRBV3-2|once
TGTGCCAGCAGCCAAGATCCGGGGGGACGGGTTTGTACGCAGTATTTT
CASSQDPGGRVCTQYF
>TRBJ2-7|TRBD2|TRBV20-1|.
TGCAGTGCTAGTGAGAGTGGACTAGCGGGAGACGAATACGAGCAGTACTTC
CSASESGLAGDEYEQYF
>TRBJ2-3|TRBD1|TRBV7-9|.
TGTGCCAGCAGCTTAGAGGGGGCTCGGGCTTCGACAGATACGCAGTATTTT
CASSLEGARASTDTQYF
>TRBJ2-2|TRBD2|TRBV27|.
TGTGCCAGCAGCCGCGGGAGGACAGTGAACACCGGGGAGCTGTTTTTT
CASSRGRTVNTGELFF
>TRBJ1-6|.|TRBV10-3|.
TGTGCCATCAGAGACAGGAGCTCCTATAATTCACCCCTCCACTTT
CAIRDRSSYNSPLHF
>TRBJ2-7|.|TRBV20-1|.
TGCAGTGCTATTCGCGACTACGAGCAGTACTTC
CSAIRDYEQYF
>TRBJ1-1|.|TRBV2|.
TGTGCCAGCAGGGTGGACAGTATGAACACTGAAGCTTTCTTT
CASRVDSMNTEAFF
>TRBJ2-5|TRBD1|TRBV7-8|.
TGTGCCAGCAGCTCACACAGGGGGGAAGAGACCCAGTACTTC
CASSSHRGEETQYF
>TRBJ1-1|TRBD1|TRBV24-1|once
TGTGCCACCAGGTTAACAGGGGGCACTGAAGCTTTCTTT
CATRLTGGTEAFF
>TRBJ1-1|.|TRBV20-1|.
TGCAGTGCTAGTGGGCTTTCCGACAGAATGAACACTGAAGCTTTCTTT
CSASGLSDRMNTEAFF
>TRBJ2-1|.|TRBV3-1/TRBV3-2|once
TGTGCCAGCGCCCTGTCGGGTCCTAGTGAGCAGTTCTTC
CASALSGPSEQFF
>TRBJ2-3|.|TRBV27|.
TGTGCCAGCAGCGAGGGTCCTAGCACAGATACGCAGTATTTT
CASSEGPSTDTQYF
>TRBJ2-1|.|TRBV11-2|.
TGTGCCAGCAGCTTAGGAATAGCGTTGGTCTTC
CASSLGIALVF
>TRBJ1-5|.|TRBV2|few
TGTGCCAGCAGTGAAGCAGGAGGGATCAATCAGCCCCAGCATTTT
CASSEAGGINQPQHF
>TRBJ1-1|TRBD1|TRBV5-4|.
TGTGCCAGCAGCTTGGACAGGGGAGCTGAAGCTTTCTTT
CASSLDRGAEAFF
>TRBJ2-3|TRBD1|TRBV5-1|.
TGCGCCAGCAGCTTGGCCCACAGGGGGCGCGCAGATACGCAGTATTTT
CASSLAHRGRADTQYF
>TRBJ1-1|.|TRBV10-3|.
TGTGCCATCAGTGATTGGGGGCGGAACACTGAAGCTTTCTTT
CAISDWGRNTEAFF
>TRBJ1-5|.|TRBV7-5|once
TGTGCCAGAAGCTGCCCGTTGGAACAGGGGTATAGCAATCAGCCCCAGCATTTT
CARSCPLEQGYSNQPQHF
>TRBJ2-5|TRBD1|TRBV24-1|.
TGTGCCACCAGTGACCCCCAGCTACAGGGGGTGGTAAGAGAGACCCAGTACTTC
CATSDPQLQGVVRETQYF
>TRBJ1-1|.|TRBV6-5|.
TGTGCCAGCAGCGTCACTTTGGAGGGTTGGGCTTTCTTT
CASSVTLEGWAFF
>TRBJ2-5|.|TRBV11-2|.
TGTGCCAGCAGCCACGGAGGCCTGGAGACCCAGTACTTC
CASSHGGLETQYF
>TRBJ2-7|TRBD1|TRBV28|.
TGTGCCAGCAGACCGGGACAGGGGTACTACGAGCAGTACTTC
CASRPGQGYYEQYF
>TRBJ1-1|TRBD1|TRBV19|.
TGTGCCAGTAGTGCCGCCGGGACAGGGAACACTGAAGCTTTCTTT
CASSAAGTGNTEAFF
>TRBJ1-1|.|TRBV2|few
TGTGCCAGCAGTGCACAGCTGAACACTGAAGCTTTCTTT
CASSAQLNTEAFF
>TRBJ1-1|.|TRBV5-1|.
TGCGCCAGCAGTTCACAGAACACTGAAGCTTTCTTT
CASSSQNTEAFF
>TRBJ2-1|.|TRBV27|.
TGTGCCAGCAGTTTAATATTGGCAGGGGCGACAAATGAGCAGTTCTTC
CASSLILAGATNEQFF
>TRBJ1-6|.|TRBV7-2|.
TGTGCCAGCAGCTCTCCTAAAAATGAGAATTCACCCCTCCACTTT
CASSSPKNENSPLHF
>TRBJ2-1|.|TRBV4-2|few
TGTGCCAGCAGCCAACGACTAGGGAACCCCAATGAGCAGTTCTTC
CASSQRLGNPNEQFF
>TRBJ1-1|.|TRBV4-1|.
TGCGCCAGCAGCCAAGATCGGGCAGGGATGAACACTGAAGCTTTCTTT
CASSQDRAGMNTEAFF
>TRBJ2-7|TRBD2|TRBV7-7|.
TGTGCTAGCAGCTTAGGGGCACTAGCGGGAGGCTCCTACGAGCAGTACTTC
CASSLGALAGGSYEQYF
>TRBJ1-2|.|TRBV30|.
TGTGCCTGGAGTCACCCGAGGGGAGGAGGCTACACCTTC
CAWSHPRGGGYTF
>TRBJ1-3|.|TRBV11-2|few
TGTGCCAGCAGCCAGGACTCTGGAAACACCATATATTTT
CASSQDSGNTIYF